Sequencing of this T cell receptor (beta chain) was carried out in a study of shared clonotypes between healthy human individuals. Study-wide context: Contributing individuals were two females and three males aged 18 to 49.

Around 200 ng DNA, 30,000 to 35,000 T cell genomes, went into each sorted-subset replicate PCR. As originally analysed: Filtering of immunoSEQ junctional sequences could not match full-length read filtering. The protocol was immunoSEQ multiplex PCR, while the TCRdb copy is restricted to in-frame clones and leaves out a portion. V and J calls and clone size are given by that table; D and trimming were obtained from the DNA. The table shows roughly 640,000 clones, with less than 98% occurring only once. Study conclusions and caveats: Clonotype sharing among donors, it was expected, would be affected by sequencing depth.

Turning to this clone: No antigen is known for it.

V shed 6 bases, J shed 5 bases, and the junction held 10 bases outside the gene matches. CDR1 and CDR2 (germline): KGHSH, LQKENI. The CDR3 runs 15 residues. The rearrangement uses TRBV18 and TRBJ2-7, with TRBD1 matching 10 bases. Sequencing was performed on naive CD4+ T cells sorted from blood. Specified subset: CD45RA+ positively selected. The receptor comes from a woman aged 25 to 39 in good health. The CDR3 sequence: CASSQGQGMTHEQYF. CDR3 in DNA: TGTGCCAGCTCCCAGGGACAGGGGATGACCCACGAGCAGTACTTC.